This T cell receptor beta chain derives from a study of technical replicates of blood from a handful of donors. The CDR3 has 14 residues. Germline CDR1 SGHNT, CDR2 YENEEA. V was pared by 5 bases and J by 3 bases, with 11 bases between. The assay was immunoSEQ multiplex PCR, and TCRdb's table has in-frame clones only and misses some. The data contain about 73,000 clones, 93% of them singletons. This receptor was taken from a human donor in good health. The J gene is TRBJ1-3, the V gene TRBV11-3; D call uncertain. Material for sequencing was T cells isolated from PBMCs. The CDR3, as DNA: TGTGCCAGCAGCCCAACAGTGGGTGGAAACACCATATATTTT. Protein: CASSPTVGGNTIYF.